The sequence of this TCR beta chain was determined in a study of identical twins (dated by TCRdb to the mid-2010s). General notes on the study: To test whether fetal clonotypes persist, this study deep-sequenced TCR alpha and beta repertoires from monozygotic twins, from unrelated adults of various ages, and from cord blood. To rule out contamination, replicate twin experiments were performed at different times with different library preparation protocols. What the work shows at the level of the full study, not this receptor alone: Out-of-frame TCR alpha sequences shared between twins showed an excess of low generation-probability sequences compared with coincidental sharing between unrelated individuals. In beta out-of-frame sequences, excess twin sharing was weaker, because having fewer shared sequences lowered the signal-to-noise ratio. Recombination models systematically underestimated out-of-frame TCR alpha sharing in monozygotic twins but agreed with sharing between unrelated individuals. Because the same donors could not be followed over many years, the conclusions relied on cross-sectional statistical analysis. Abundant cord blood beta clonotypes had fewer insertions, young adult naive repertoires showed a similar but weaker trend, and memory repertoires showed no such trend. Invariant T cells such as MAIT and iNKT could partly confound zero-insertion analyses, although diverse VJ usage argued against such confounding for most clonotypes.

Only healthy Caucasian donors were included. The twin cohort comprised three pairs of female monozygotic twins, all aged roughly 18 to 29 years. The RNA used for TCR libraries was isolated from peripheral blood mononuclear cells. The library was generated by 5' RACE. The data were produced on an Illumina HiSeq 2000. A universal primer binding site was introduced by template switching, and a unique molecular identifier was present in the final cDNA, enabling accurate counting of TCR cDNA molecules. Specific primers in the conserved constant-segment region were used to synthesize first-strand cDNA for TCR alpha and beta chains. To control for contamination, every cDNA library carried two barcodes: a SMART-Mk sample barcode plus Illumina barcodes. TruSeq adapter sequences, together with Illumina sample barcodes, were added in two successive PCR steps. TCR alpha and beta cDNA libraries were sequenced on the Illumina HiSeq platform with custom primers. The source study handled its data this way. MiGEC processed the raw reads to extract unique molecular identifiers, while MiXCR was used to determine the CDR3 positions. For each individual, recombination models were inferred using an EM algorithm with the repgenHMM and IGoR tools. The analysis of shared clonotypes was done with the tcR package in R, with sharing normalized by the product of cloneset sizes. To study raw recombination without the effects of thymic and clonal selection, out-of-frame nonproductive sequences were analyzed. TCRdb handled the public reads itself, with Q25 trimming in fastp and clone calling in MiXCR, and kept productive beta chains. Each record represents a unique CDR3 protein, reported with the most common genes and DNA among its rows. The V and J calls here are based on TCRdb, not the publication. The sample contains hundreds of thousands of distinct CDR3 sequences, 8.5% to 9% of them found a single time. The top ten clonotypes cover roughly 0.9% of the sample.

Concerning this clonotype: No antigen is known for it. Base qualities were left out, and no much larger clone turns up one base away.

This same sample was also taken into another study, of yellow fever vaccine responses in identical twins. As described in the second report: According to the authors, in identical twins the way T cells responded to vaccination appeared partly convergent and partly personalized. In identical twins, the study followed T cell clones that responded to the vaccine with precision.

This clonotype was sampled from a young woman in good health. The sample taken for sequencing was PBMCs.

The CDR3 sequence is CASSLTGTGAYGYTF. The DNA is as follows: TGCGCCAGCAGCTTGACCGGGACAGGGGCCTATGGCTACACCTTC. The chain was built from TRBV5-1 and TRBJ1-2; TRBD1 agrees with 10 junctional bases. The germline V gene yields SGHRS for CDR1 and YFSETQ for CDR2. The V end gives up 1 base and the J end 4 bases, leaving 4 bases in the junction not matched to a gene. The CDR3 numbers 15 residues from cysteine through phenylalanine. Kept here is only the CDR3 DNA, which spans 45 bases and is read in frame from base 1.